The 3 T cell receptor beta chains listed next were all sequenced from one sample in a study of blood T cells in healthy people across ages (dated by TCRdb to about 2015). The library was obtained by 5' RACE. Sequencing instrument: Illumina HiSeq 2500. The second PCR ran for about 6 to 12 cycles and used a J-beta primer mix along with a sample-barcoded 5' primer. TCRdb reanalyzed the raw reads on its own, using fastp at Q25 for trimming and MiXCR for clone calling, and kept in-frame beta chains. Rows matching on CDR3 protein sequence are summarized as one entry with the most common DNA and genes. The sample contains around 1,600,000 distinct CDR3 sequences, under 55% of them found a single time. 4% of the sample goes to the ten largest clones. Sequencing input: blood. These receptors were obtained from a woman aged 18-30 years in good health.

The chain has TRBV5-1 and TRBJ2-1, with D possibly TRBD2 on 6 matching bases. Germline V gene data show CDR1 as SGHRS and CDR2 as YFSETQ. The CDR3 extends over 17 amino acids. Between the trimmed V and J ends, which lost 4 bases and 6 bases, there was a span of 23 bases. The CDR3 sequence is CASSKSSDGLIFNEQFF. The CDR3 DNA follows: TGCGCCAGCAGCAAATCTAGCGACGGGCTAATCTTCAATGAGCAGTTCTTC.

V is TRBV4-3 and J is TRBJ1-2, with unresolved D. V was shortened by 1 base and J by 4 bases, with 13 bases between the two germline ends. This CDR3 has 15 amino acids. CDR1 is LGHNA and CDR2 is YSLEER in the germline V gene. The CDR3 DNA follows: TGCGCCAGCAGCCAAGTCTGTGAAAGTGGCTATGGCTACACCTTC. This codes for CASSQVCESGYGYTF.

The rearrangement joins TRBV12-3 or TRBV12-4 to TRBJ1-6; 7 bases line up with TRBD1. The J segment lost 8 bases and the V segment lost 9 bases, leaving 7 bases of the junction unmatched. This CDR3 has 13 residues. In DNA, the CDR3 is TGTGCCAGTTCGCGCAGGGGGGATTCACCCCTCCACTTT. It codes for CASSRRGDSPLHF.